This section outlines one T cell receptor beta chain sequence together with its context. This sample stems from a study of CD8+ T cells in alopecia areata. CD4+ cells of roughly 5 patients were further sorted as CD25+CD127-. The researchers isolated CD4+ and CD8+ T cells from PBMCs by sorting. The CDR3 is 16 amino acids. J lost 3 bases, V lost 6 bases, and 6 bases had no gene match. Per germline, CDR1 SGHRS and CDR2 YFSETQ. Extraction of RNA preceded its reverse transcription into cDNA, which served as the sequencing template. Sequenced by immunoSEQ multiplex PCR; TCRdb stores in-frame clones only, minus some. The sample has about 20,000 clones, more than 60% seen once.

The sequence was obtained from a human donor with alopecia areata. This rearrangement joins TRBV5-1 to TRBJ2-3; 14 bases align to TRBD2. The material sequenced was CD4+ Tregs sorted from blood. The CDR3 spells CASTPGLAGDTDTQYF. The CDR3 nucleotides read TGCGCCAGCACCCCGGGACTAGCGGGAGATACAGATACGCAGTATTTT. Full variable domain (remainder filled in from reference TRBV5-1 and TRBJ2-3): KAGVTQTPRYLIKTRGQQVTLSCSPISGHRSVSWYQQTPGQGLQFLFEYFSETQRNKGNFPGRFSGRQFSNSRSEMNVSTLELGDSALYLCASTPGLAGDTDTQYFGPGTRLTVL.